The T cell receptor (beta chain) described here comes from a study of human T cells and chemical hapten exposure. Overall study context: Sensitization involved placing 2% DPC onto a roughly 2 cm by roughly 2 cm region of upper inner arm skin. Small differences in pooled library volume mainly drove the variation in TCR yields per sample.

General study results and limits: PT1 expanded TCR counts and patch test score were linked, and their correlation was positive. There were significantly more large CDR3 similarity clusters among expanded TCRs than among controls.

About this clonotype: What it binds is unknown.

This CDR3 has 13 amino acids. The V gene end was trimmed by 8 bases and the J gene end by 8 bases; junction bases not matched to a gene: 4. CDR1 and CDR2 from the germline V gene are SNHLY and FYNNEI. Each CDR3 protein is one row after TCRdb ran MiXCR on the RACE reads. The sample has tens of thousands of distinct CDR3 sequences; 11% are singletons. Time point denoted: patch test 3, about 24 weeks after DPC sensitization. Treatment reported: therapeutic diphenylcyclopropenone sensitization with weekly scalp DPC. The origin of this receptor is a woman aged 45-59 years with alopecia areata. Some clones in this sample may be carry-over from other donors' samples. This chain connects TRBV2 to TRBJ1-6; 9 bases fit TRBD1. The source was whole blood, collected in connection with sensitization to the hapten diphenylcyclopropenone (DPC). CDR3 coding DNA: TGTGCCAGCCGGGGACAGGGTGATTCACCCCTCCACTTT. Its protein product is CASRGQGDSPLHF. Combining the CDR3 with reference TRBV2 and TRBJ1-6 gives the whole variable domain EPEVTQTPSHQVTQMGQEVILRCVPISNHLYFYWYRQILGQKVEFLVSFYNNEISEKSEIFDDQFSVERPDGSNFTLKIRSTKLEDSAMYFCASRGQGDSPLHFGNGTRLTVT.